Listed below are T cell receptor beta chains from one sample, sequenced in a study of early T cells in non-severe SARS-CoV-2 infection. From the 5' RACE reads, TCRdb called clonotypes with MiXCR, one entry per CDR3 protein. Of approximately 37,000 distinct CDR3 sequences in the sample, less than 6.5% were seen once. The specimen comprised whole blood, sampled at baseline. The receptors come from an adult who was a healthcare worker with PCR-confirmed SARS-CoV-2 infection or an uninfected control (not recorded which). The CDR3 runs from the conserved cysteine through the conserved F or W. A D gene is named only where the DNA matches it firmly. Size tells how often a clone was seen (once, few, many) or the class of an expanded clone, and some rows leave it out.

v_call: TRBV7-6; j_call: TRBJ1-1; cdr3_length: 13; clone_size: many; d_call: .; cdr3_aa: CASSLRGNTEAFF; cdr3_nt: TGTGCCAGCAGTCTCAGGGGGAACACTGAAGCTTTCTTT
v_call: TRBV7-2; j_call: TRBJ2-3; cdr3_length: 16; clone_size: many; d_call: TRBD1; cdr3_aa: CASSLDGRQGAATQYF; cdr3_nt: TGTGCCAGCAGCTTAGACGGTCGACAGGGGGCTGCTACGCAGTATTTT
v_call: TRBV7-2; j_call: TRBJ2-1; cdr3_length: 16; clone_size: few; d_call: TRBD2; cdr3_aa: CASSLRLAGTYNEQFF; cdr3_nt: TGTGCCAGCAGCTTGAGACTAGCGGGAACCTACAATGAGCAGTTCTTC
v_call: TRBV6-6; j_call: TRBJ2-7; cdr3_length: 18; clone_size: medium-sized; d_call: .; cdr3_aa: CASSYSMAGLSRSYEQYF; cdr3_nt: TGTGCCAGCAGTTACTCGATGGCCGGGCTAAGCCGATCCTACGAGCAGTACTTC
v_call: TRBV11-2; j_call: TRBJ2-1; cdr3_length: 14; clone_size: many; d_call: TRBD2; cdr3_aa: CASSLADVRNEQFF; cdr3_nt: TGTGCCAGCAGCCTAGCGGACGTGCGGAATGAGCAGTTCTTC
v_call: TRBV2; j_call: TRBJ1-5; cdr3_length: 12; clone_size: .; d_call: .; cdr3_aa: CASSGGQGPQHF; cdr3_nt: TGTGCCAGCAGCGGGGGCCAAGGACCCCAGCATTTT
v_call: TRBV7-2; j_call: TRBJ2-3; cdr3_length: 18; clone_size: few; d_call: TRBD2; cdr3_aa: CASSRRRAGPSSTDTQYF; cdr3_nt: TGTGCCAGCAGCCGTAGAAGAGCGGGGCCCTCTAGCACAGATACGCAGTATTTT
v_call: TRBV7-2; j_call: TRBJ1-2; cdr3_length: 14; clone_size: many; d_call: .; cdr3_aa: CASSLAQGRIGYTF; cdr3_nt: TGTGCCAGCAGCTTAGCCCAGGGTCGGATTGGCTACACCTTC
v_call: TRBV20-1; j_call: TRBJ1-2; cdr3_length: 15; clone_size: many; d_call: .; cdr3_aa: CSASGSSKGYYGYTF; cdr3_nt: TGCAGTGCTAGCGGGAGTTCGAAGGGTTATTATGGCTACACCTTC
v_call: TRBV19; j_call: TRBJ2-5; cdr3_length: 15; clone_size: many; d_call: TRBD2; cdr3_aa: CASSMGGGPRETQYF; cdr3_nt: TGTGCCAGTAGTATGGGGGGAGGGCCAAGAGAGACCCAGTACTTC
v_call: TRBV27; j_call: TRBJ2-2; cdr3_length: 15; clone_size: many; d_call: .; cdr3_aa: CASSFTGANTGELFF; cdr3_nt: TGTGCCAGCAGTTTTACTGGGGCGAACACCGGGGAGCTGTTTTTT
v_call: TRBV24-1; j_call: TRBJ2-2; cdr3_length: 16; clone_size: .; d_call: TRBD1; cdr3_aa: CATSDLDRAETGELFF; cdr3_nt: TGTGCCACCAGTGACCTTGACAGGGCAGAGACCGGGGAGCTGTTTTTT
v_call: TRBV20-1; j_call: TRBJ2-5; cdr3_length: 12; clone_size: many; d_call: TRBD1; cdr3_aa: CSAPYRGQTQYF; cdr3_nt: TGCAGTGCTCCTTACAGGGGGCAGACCCAGTACTTC
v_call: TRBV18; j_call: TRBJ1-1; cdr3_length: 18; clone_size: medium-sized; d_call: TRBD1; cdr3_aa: CASSPENDVFGTEIEAFF; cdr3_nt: TGTGCCAGCTCACCTGAAAATGACGTTTTCGGGACAGAGATAGAAGCTTTCTTT
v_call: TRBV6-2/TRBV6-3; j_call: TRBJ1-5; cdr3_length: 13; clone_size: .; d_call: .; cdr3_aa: CASSSNRNQPQHF; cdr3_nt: TGTGCCAGCAGTTCGAACAGGAATCAGCCCCAGCATTTT
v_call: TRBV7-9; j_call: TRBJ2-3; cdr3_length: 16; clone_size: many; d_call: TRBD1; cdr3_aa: CASSLGRTGGTDTQYF; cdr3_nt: TGTGCCAGCAGCTTAGGACGGACAGGGGGCACAGATACGCAGTATTTT
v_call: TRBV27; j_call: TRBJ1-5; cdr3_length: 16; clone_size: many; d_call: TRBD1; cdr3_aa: CASSPGQGSRSQPQHF; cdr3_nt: TGTGCCAGCAGTCCCGGACAGGGGTCGCGATCTCAGCCCCAGCATTTT
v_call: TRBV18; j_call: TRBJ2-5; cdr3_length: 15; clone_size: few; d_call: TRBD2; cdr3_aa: CASSPSGRAGETQYF; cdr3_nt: TGTGCCAGCTCACCTAGCGGGAGGGCCGGTGAGACCCAGTACTTC
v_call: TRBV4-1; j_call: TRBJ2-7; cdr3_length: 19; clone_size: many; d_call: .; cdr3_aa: CASSQGGSTGGSETYEQYF; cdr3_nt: TGCGCCAGCAGCCAAGGAGGGTCGACGGGTGGGAGCGAGACCTACGAGCAGTACTTC
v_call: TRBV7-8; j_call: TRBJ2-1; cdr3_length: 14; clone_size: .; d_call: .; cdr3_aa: CASSYDSSYNEQIF; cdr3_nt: TGTGCCAGCAGCTACGATAGCTCCTACAATGAGCAGATCTTC
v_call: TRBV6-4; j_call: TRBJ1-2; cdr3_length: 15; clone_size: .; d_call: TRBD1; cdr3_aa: CASSIDRGTNYGYTF; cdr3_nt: TGTGCCAGCAGCATCGACAGGGGAACTAACTATGGCTACACCTTC
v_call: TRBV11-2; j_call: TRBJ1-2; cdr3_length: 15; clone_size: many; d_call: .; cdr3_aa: CASSPLTPRDYGYTF; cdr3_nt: TGTGCCAGCAGCCCCCTCACCCCTAGGGACTATGGCTACACCTTC
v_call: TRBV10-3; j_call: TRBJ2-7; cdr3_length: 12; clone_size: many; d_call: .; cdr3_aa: CAIRGDPYEQYF; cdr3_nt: TGTGCCATCAGGGGGGACCCCTACGAGCAGTACTTC
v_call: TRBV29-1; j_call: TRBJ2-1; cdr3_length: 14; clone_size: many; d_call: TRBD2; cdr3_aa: CSALPGLAHNEQFF; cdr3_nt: TGCAGCGCCCTTCCGGGACTAGCGCACAATGAGCAGTTCTTC
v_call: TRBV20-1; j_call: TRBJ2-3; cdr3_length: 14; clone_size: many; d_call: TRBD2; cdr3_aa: CSASLLAGTDTQYF; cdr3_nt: TGCAGTGCTAGTCTACTAGCGGGCACAGATACGCAGTATTTT
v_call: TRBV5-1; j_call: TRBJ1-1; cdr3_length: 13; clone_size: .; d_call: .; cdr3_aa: CASSTGMNTEAFF; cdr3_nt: TGCGCCAGCAGCACAGGAATGAACACTGAAGCTTTCTTT
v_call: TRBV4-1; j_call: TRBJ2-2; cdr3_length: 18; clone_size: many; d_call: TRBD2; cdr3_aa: CASSQGFNGRGSTGELFF; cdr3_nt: TGCGCCAGCAGCCAAGGATTTAACGGGAGGGGGAGCACCGGGGAGCTGTTTTTT
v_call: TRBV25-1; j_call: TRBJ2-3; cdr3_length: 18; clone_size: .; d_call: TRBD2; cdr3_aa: CASSEGLAGGPGTDTQYF; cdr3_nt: TGTGCCAGCAGTGAAGGACTAGCGGGAGGGCCAGGGACAGATACGCAGTATTTT
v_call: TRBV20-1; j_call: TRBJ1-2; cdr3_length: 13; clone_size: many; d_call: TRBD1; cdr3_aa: CSARTGDDYGYTF; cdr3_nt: TGCAGTGCCAGAACAGGGGACGACTATGGCTACACCTTC
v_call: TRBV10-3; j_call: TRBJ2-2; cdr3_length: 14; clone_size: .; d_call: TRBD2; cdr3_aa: CASRLAGSVGELFF; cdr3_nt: TGTGCCAGCCGACTAGCGGGATCGGTCGGGGAGCTGTTTTTT
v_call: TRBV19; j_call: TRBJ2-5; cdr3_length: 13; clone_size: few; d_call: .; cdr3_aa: CATRGAPGETQYF; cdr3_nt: TGTGCCACCAGGGGCGCCCCGGGGGAGACCCAGTACTTC
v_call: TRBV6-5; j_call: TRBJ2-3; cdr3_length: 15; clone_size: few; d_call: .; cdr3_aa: CASSYSKLRADTQYF; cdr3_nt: TGTGCCAGCAGTTACTCGAAGCTTAGGGCAGATACGCAGTATTTT
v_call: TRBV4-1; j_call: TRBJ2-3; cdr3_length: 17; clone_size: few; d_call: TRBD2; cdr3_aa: CASSQGIAGIYTDTQYF; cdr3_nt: TGCGCCAGCAGCCAAGGGATAGCGGGGATATACACAGATACGCAGTATTTT
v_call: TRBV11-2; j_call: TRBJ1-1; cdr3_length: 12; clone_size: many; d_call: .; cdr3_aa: CASSLRGTEAFF; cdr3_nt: TGTGCCAGCAGCTTACGAGGCACTGAAGCTTTCTTT
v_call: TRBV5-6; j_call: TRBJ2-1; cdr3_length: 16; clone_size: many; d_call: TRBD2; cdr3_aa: CASSSITSGRNNEQFF; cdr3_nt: TGTGCCAGCAGCTCAATAACTAGCGGGAGGAACAATGAGCAGTTCTTC
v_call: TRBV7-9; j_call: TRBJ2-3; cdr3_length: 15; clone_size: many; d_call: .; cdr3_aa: CASSFWLGDTDTQYF; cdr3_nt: TGTGCCAGCAGCTTTTGGCTAGGAGACACAGATACGCAGTATTTT
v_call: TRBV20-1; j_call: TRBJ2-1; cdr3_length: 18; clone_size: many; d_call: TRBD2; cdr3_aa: CSAGAPLAGAISYNEQFF; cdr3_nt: TGCAGTGCTGGGGCCCCCTTGGCGGGAGCAATTTCCTACAATGAGCAGTTCTTC
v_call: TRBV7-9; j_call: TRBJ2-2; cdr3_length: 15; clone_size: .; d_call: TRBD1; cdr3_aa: CASSLKGGITGELFF; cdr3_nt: TGTGCCAGCAGCTTAAAAGGGGGCATCACCGGGGAGCTGTTTTTT
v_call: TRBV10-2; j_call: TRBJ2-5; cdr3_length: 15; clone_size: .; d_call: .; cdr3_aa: CASSESTLVRETQYF; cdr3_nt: TGCGCCAGCAGTGAGTCGACTTTAGTGCGAGAGACCCAGTACTTC
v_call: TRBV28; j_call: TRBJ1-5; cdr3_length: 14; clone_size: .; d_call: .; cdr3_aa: CASRPLRGGQPQHF; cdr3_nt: TGTGCCAGCAGGCCGCTTAGGGGTGGTCAGCCCCAGCATTTT
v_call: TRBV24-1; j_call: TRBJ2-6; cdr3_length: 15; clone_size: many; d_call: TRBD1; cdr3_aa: CAIQGLYSGANVLTF; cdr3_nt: TGTGCCATACAGGGGCTGTACTCCGGGGCCAACGTCCTGACTTTC